This T cell receptor (beta chain) was captured by sequencing in a study of CD8 T cells in ankylosing spondylitis. Study results and limitations: Disease-linked clones proved CD8+ and comparatively uncommon in peripheral blood. Some of the motif variants had earlier been found in reactive arthritis patients' fluid and blood. Blood from ankylosing spondylitis patients appeared to carry a characteristic eight-variant TCR beta motif.

TCRdb fed the 5' RACE reads into MiXCR, producing one record per CDR3 protein. The sample lists about 390,000 distinct CDR3 sequences; 20% to 25% were seen once. Concerning this clonotype itself: The antigen is undetermined.

CDR3 length equals 12 residues. The V gene lost 2 bases and the J gene lost 10 bases, with 10 bases spanning the gap. The rearrangement joins TRBV12-3 or TRBV12-4 to TRBJ2-3, with D uncertain. Material: blood, either unsorted or a sorted T cell fraction (not recorded which). The clonotype was recovered from a male donor with ankylosing spondylitis. CDR3 bases: TGTGCCAGCAGTTTAATGGAGTCCGCGCAGTATTTT. This sequence encodes CASSLMESAQYF.